Each of the 27 T cell receptor beta chains below was sequenced from the same sample in a study of siplizumab effects on memory and regulatory T cells. Assay used: immunoSEQ multiplex PCR; TCRdb lists only in-frame clones, some missing. The sample holds about 100,000 clones, 92% seen once. The sequenced sample consisted of non-Treg CD4+ T cells sorted from blood. The receptors were sampled from a human donor in good health.

The chain couples TRBV7-3 to TRBJ1-1, with 9 bases that match TRBD1. V trimming: 5 bases; J trimming: 6 bases; junction bases outside the gene matches: 7. Per germline, CDR1 SGHTA and CDR2 FQGTGA. This CDR3 has 14 residues. The CDR3: CASSPDRGRAEAFF. CDR3 nucleotide sequence: TGTGCCAGCAGCCCAGACAGGGGGAGAGCTGAAGCTTTCTTT. Supplemented by reference TRBV7-3 and TRBJ1-1, the full variable domain reads GAGVSQTPSNKVTEKGKYVELRCDPISGHTALYWYRQSLGQGPEFLIYFQGTGAADDSGLPNDRFFAVRPEGSVSTLKIQRTERGDSAVYLCASSPDRGRAEAFFGQGTRLTVV.

The chain combines TRBV7-2 with TRBJ2-7, with D possibly matching TRBD1 (6 bases). This CDR3 is 15 amino acids long. V was pared by 0 bases and J by 3 bases, with 12 bases between. Germline CDR1 is SGHTA and CDR2 is FQGNSA. CDR3 amino acids: CASSLASRGSYEQYF. CDR3 bases: TGTGCCAGCAGCTTAGCTAGCAGGGGCAGCTACGAGCAGTACTTC. Complete variable domain (other parts from reference TRBV7-2 and TRBJ2-7): GAGVSQSPSNKVTEKGKDVELRCDPISGHTALYWYRQSLGQGLEFLIYFQGNSAPDKSGLPSDRFSAERTGGSVSTLTIQRTQQEDSAVYLCASSLASRGSYEQYFGPGTRLTVT.

The gene calls are TRBV5-8 and TRBJ1-1; unclear D gene. Germline V gives CDR1 SGHTS, CDR2 YDEGEE. The CDR3 is 12 amino acids. V lost 2 bases to trimming and J lost 4 bases, with 6 bases between them. CDR3 bases: TGTGCCAGCAGCTTTGTGCGCACTGAAGCTTTCTTT. It yields the protein CASSFVRTEAFF.

V and J are TRBV25-1 and TRBJ2-6; D is ambiguous. CDR1 and CDR2 (germline): MGHDK, SYGVNS. V lost 2 bases, J lost 0 bases, and 11 bases lay in between. The CDR3 loop spans 17 amino acids. CDR3 loop: CASSEKGFLSGANVLTF. The DNA for the CDR3 is TGTGCCAGCAGTGAAAAGGGCTTCCTCTCTGGGGCCAACGTCCTGACTTTC.

The rearrangement links TRBV7-2 to TRBJ1-2; 7 positions agree with TRBD1. Germline trimming cut 3 bases from V and 9 bases from J; bases unmatched to any gene: 7. From germline, CDR1 is SGHTA and CDR2 FQGNSA. The CDR3 is made up of 13 amino acids. The CDR3 sequence is CASSFQGGASYTF. The CDR3 nucleotides read TGTGCCAGCAGCTTCCAAGGGGGCGCGAGCTACACCTTC.

The J gene is TRBJ2-6, the V gene TRBV6-6; the D is unclear. The CDR3 is made up of 16 amino acids. Germline CDR1 MNHNY, CDR2 SVGAGI (reference sequence). V lost 7 bases and J lost 0, with 13 bases in between. The CDR3 spells CASNLGSFSGANVLTF. As DNA, the CDR3 is TGTGCCAGCAACCTCGGATCGTTCTCTGGGGCCAACGTCCTGACTTTC.

J is TRBJ1-2 and V is TRBV27, with 7 bases matching TRBD1. Germline lookup yields CDR1 MNHEY and CDR2 SMNVEV (reference sequence). With 4 bases clipped from V and 4 bases from J, the junction kept 6 bases outside the gene matches. The CDR3 has 14 residues. The CDR3 DNA sequence: TGTGCCAGCAGTTCAGGGGGGGAACCCTATGGCTACACCTTC. This translates into CASSSGGEPYGYTF.

The chain employs TRBV10-3 and TRBJ1-3; the D is unclear. CDR1 and CDR2 from the germline V gene are ENHRY and SYGVKD. V was pared by 7 bases and J by 0 bases, with 10 bases between. This CDR3 is built from 14 residues. This CDR3 is CAITAHTSGNTIYF. CDR3 sequence (DNA): TGTGCCATCACTGCGCATACCTCTGGAAACACCATATATTTT.

This rearrangement joins TRBV19 to TRBJ1-2; D is unclear. The CDR3 is 12 amino acids. Germline V gene data show CDR1 as LNHDA and CDR2 as SQIVND (reference sequence). The V gene lost 8 bases and the J gene lost 7 bases, with 14 bases spanning the gap. The CDR3 DNA is TGTGCCAGTCCGGAGAAGAGGATTGGCTACACCTTC. Translated, it gives CASPEKRIGYTF.

The V call is TRBV20-1, the J call TRBJ1-2; D remains ambiguous. Germline values: CDR1 DFQATT, CDR2 SNEGSKA (reference sequence). V gave up 5 bases and J gave up 1 base, with 2 bases separating them. The CDR3 length is 10 residues. The DNA for the CDR3 is TGCAGTGCTGATAACTATGGCTACACCTTC. This codes for CSADNYGYTF.

J is TRBJ2-1 and V is TRBV19; 12 bases are a match to TRBD2. CDR1 and CDR2 from the germline V gene are LNHDA and SQIVND (reference sequence). V lost 9 bases and J lost 9; bases outside the gene matches: 15. This CDR3 is built from 16 residues. CDR3 region: CASAQGLAGGWREQFF. The CDR3 DNA follows: TGTGCCAGCGCCCAGGGGCTAGCGGGAGGGTGGCGTGAGCAGTTCTTC.

This clone was recorded once. The chain employs TRBV5-1 and TRBJ1-1; no clear D gene. Per the germline V gene, CDR1 is SGHRS and CDR2 is YFSETQ. V was cut by 1 base and J by 5 bases, with 9 bases left in between. This CDR3 comprises 13 residues. The chain's CDR3 is CASSLTGDTEAFF. CDR3 coding DNA: TGCGCCAGCAGCTTGACCGGGGATACTGAAGCTTTCTTT.

The chain has TRBV5-4 and TRBJ2-1; no reliable D call. The CDR3 runs to 15 residues. Trimming removed 0 bases from V and 0 bases from J, with 7 bases in between. Germline CDR1 is SGHNT and CDR2 is YYREEE (reference sequence). The CDR3 is CASSLEYPSYNEQFF. In DNA, the CDR3 is TGTGCCAGCAGCTTGGAGTACCCCTCCTACAATGAGCAGTTCTTC. The variable domain in full, with the rest retrieved from reference TRBV5-4 and TRBJ2-1, is ETGVTQSPTHLIKTRGQQVTLRCSSQSGHNTVSWYQQALGQGPQFIFQYYREEENGRGNFPPRFSGLQFPNYSSELNVNALELDDSALYLCASSLEYPSYNEQFFGPGTRLTVL.

The V gene is TRBV11-2, the J gene TRBJ2-3; 8 bases line up with TRBD2. V shed 3 bases and J 2 bases; nucleotides not matched to a gene: 10. CDR1 SGHAT and CDR2 FQNNGV come from the germline V gene. The CDR3 sequence is 17 residues long. CDR3 protein: CASSLRSGGGHTDTQYF. In DNA, the CDR3 is TGTGCCAGCAGCTTGAGGTCCGGGGGGGGCCACACAGATACGCAGTATTTT.

V is TRBV19 and J is TRBJ2-3, with D possibly being TRBD1 (5 bases). This CDR3 contains 18 residues. The V gene lost 2 bases and the J gene lost 0 bases, with 18 bases spanning the gap. Germline V lookup: CDR1 LNHDA, CDR2 SQIVND (reference sequence). This CDR3 reads CASSIRRNRGLSTDTQYF. For the CDR3, the DNA is TGTGCCAGTAGTATAAGAAGAAATAGGGGCTTAAGCACAGATACGCAGTATTTT.

This clone was seen a few times. The chain recombines TRBV19 with TRBJ1-1; 7 nucleotides line up with TRBD1. The CDR3 contains 14 residues. Germline V gene sequence: CDR1 LNHDA, CDR2 SQIVND (reference sequence). V shed 5 bases and J 2 bases; nucleotides not matched to a gene: 5. The CDR3 region has the DNA TGTGCCAGTAGTCCCTGGACAGGTAACACTGAAGCTTTCTTT. Translated: CASSPWTGNTEAFF.

This clone was seen once. The V call is TRBV5-1, the J call TRBJ1-3; D gene ambiguous. From germline, CDR1 is SGHRS and CDR2 YFSETQ. V lost 4 bases to trimming and J lost 0 bases, with 8 bases between them. The CDR3 is 14 residues long. This CDR3 is CASSRTSSGNTIYF. In DNA form, the CDR3 reads TGCGCCAGCAGCAGGACGAGCTCTGGAAACACCATATATTTT.

The chain has TRBV12-5 and TRBJ2-3; 8 bases are shared with TRBD1. Unmatched junction bases numbered 4, after V lost 6 bases and J lost 5 bases. Germline assignment: CDR1 LGHNT and CDR2 FRNRAP. The CDR3 contains 13 residues. This CDR3 reads CASGRTGRDTQYF. The CDR3 DNA reads as TGTGCTAGTGGCCGGACAGGGCGAGATACGCAGTATTTT.

The chain couples TRBV9 to TRBJ1-1; no clear D. V was trimmed by 0 bases and J by 0 bases, leaving 12 bases between them. Germline loops: CDR1 SGDLS, CDR2 YYNGEE. The CDR3 spans 16 residues. The CDR3 here is CASSVGIGKMNTEAFF. CDR3 DNA: TGTGCCAGCAGCGTAGGAATCGGGAAGATGAACACTGAAGCTTTCTTT.

The rearrangement uses TRBV27 and TRBJ2-3; 8 nucleotides match TRBD2. Looked up from germline, CDR1 is MNHEY and CDR2 is SMNVEV (reference sequence). The CDR3 has 15 amino acids. After removal of 7 bases from V and 2 bases from J, the junction contained 8 bases not matched to a gene. CDR3 residues: CASNLAGRDTDTQYF. In DNA, the CDR3 is TGTGCCAGCAACTTAGCGGGACGAGACACAGATACGCAGTATTTT.

The rearrangement links TRBV11-3 to TRBJ2-2; D gene ambiguous. Germline V gene sequence: CDR1 SGHNT, CDR2 YENEEA. Trimming took off 6 bases at V and 4 bases at J, with 6 bases between the two ends. CDR3 length equals 12 residues. The CDR3 protein is CASSTITGELFF. The CDR3 bases are TGTGCCAGCAGTACCATCACCGGGGAGCTGTTTTTT.

V usage is TRBV10-3 and J usage is TRBJ2-3; D might be TRBD2 (6 bases). The CDR3 is 12 residues long. Trimming took off 11 bases at V and 4 bases at J, with 13 bases between the two ends. Germline V CDR1 and CDR2: ENHRY, SYGVKD. CDR3 sequence reads: CAVGSRADTQYF. For the CDR3, the DNA is TGTGCCGTCGGGAGTCGGGCAGATACGCAGTATTTT.

This chain uses TRBV29-1 with TRBJ2-7; D call uncertain. The CDR3 covers 13 residues. Germline values: CDR1 SQVTM, CDR2 ANQGSEA. The V and J ends lost 4 bases and 1 base respectively, with 11 bases between them. The CDR3 nucleotides read TGCAGCGTTGTGTTCCAAATTTCCTACGAGCAGTACTTC. This translates into CSVVFQISYEQYF.

Here the CDR3 DNA reads TGTGCCAGCAGCTTAGTCGCTAGCGGGACAGAGACCCAGTACTTC. Amino acids: CASSLVASGTETQYF. This rearrangement joins TRBV7-2 to TRBJ2-5, with TRBD2 matching 9 bases. The CDR3 is 15 amino acids. Looked up from germline, CDR1 is SGHTA and CDR2 is FQGNSA. Trimming removed 1 base from V and 4 bases from J; junction bases left unmatched: 4. The variable domain in full, completed from reference TRBV7-2 and TRBJ2-5, reads GAGVSQSPSNKVTEKGKDVELRCDPISGHTALYWYRQSLGQGLEFLIYFQGNSAPDKSGLPSDRFSAERTGGSVSTLTIQRTQQEDSAVYLCASSLVASGTETQYFGPGTRLLVL.

A few counts support this clone. This sequence joins TRBV28 and TRBJ1-5; D unresolved. The CDR3 length is 15 residues. V was clipped by 3 bases and J by 2 bases, with 11 bases between them. Germline V CDR1 and CDR2: MDHEN, SYDVKM. CDR3 sequence: CASSLGNKGNQPQHF. CDR3 nucleotide sequence: TGTGCCAGCAGTTTGGGGAATAAGGGCAATCAGCCCCAGCATTTT.

This chain uses TRBV6-1 with TRBJ2-5; D gene ambiguous. The length of the CDR3 is 15 residues. The germline V gene encodes CDR1 MNHNS and CDR2 SASEGT. Trimming stripped 6 bases from V and 5 bases from J, with 19 bases between. CDR3 in amino acids: CASSGMRLVGETQYF. CDR3 in DNA: TGTGCCAGCAGCGGTATGAGGCTGGTTGGGGAGACCCAGTACTTC.

The CDR3 is CASSLWSGSSYEQYF. The CDR3 nucleotides read TGTGCCAGCAGTTTATGGTCGGGAAGCTCCTACGAGCAGTACTTC. The J gene is TRBJ2-7, the V gene TRBV27, with D tentatively TRBD2 (5 bases). Germline loops: CDR1 MNHEY, CDR2 SMNVEV (reference sequence). The V end was cut by 1 base, the J end by 0 bases, with 10 bases between. The CDR3 contains 15 residues.